The 18 T cell receptor beta chains below come from one sample, sequenced in a study of T cell responses to AZD1222 COVID-19 vaccine. The table came from immunoSEQ multiplex PCR; TCRdb's copy has only in-frame clones and leaves some out. The table includes 95,000 to 110,000 clones, 75% to 90% detected once. The sequencing used peripheral blood, collected on day 0 of AZD1222 vaccination. These receptors came from an adult in good health.

In this sample, this clone turned up once. The chain combines TRBV28 with TRBJ1-4; D not resolved. The germline gives CDR1 MDHEN, CDR2 SYDVKM. CDR3 length: 16 amino acids. The ends were cut back, 3 bases at V and 6 bases at J, with 17 bases in the middle. The CDR3 is CASSFPANAGYEKLFF. The DNA for the CDR3 is TGTGCCAGCAGTTTTCCCGCAAACGCGGGGTATGAAAAACTGTTTTTT.

Details on this clone: Because the CDR3 is missing its conserved closing phenylalanine or tryptophan, this is likely a read error. The chain couples TRBV3-1 (or the pseudogene TRBV3-2) to TRBJ1-6; D is undetermined. Per the germline V gene, CDR1 is LGHDT and CDR2 is YNNKEL (reference sequence). Trimming took 2 bases from V and 6 from J, leaving 8 bases between them. The CDR3 length is 14 residues. The CDR3 nucleotides read TGTGCCAGCAGCCAAAACAGAGTTAATTCACCCCTCCACCTT. Amino acid sequence: CASSQNRVNSPLHL.

This clone has more than one count but fewer than ten. V and J are TRBV18 and TRBJ2-1; 10 positions agree with TRBD1. The CDR3 sequence is 17 residues long. With 3 bases clipped from V and 3 bases from J, the junction kept 8 bases outside the gene matches. CDR1 KGHSH and CDR2 LQKENI come from the germline V gene. CDR3 in amino acids: CASSPKGTGANYNEQFF. DNA for the CDR3: TGTGCCAGCTCACCGAAGGGGACAGGGGCTAACTACAATGAGCAGTTCTTC.

V and J are TRBV19 and TRBJ1-1; D unresolved. From germline, CDR1 is LNHDA and CDR2 SQIVND (reference sequence). This CDR3 contains 13 residues. Trimming left V 7 bases short and J 1 base short, with 10 bases between. CDR3 region: CASTPDPNTEAFF. The DNA of the CDR3 is TGTGCCAGTACCCCGGACCCGAACACTGAAGCTTTCTTT.

The chain is built from TRBV7-3 and TRBJ2-6; the D gene is possibly TRBD2 (6 bases). The length of the CDR3 is 17 residues. From germline, CDR1 is SGHTA and CDR2 FQGTGA. The germline V and J ends were trimmed by 4 bases and 1 base, with 14 bases remaining between them. CDR3 bases: TGTGCCAGCAGCTCTCTTTCCGGGGGATCTGGGGCCAACGTCCTGACTTTC. This translates into CASSSLSGGSGANVLTF.

The chain employs TRBV5-1 and TRBJ2-7; D is tentatively TRBD1 or TRBD2 (5 bases each). Germline V gene sequence: CDR1 SGHRS, CDR2 YFSETQ. The CDR3 loop spans 13 amino acids. Trimming took off 0 bases at V and 8 bases at J, with 12 bases between the two ends. The CDR3 DNA follows: TGCGCCAGCAGCTTGGGGACCGGGACCCAGCAGTACTTC. Residues: CASSLGTGTQQYF.

The CDR3 DNA reads TGTGCCAGCAGTTACATTCCGGAGAACTATGGCTACACCTTC. Protein product: CASSYIPENYGYTF. The chain combines TRBV6-5 with TRBJ1-2; D is ambiguous. Germline V gives CDR1 MNHEY, CDR2 SVGAGI. The V end lost 2 bases, the J end lost 2 bases, and 9 bases lay between the germline ends. This CDR3 spans 14 amino acids.

Only one count was recorded for this clone. This chain joins TRBV6-5 and TRBJ1-1; 12 nucleotides line up with TRBD1. V shed 6 bases and J 3 bases; nucleotides not matched to a gene: 5. CDR1 and CDR2 from the germline V gene are MNHEY and SVGAGI. The CDR3 has 15 residues. The DNA of the CDR3 is TGTGCCAGCAGGGGACAGGGGGCCGGGGACACTGAAGCTTTCTTT. This translates into CASRGQGAGDTEAFF.

Only one count was recorded for this clone. The rearrangement joins TRBV19 to TRBJ2-5; 7 nucleotides line up with TRBD2. After removal of 3 bases from V and 0 bases from J, the junction contained 13 bases not matched to a gene. Germline values: CDR1 LNHDA, CDR2 SQIVND (reference sequence). The CDR3 is made up of 18 amino acids. CDR3 loop: CASSMVSSGAYNQETQYF. The CDR3 DNA reads as TGTGCCAGTAGTATGGTGTCTAGCGGAGCCTACAACCAAGAGACCCAGTACTTC.

The DNA of the CDR3 is TGTGCCAGCAGCTTAGGCTCGACAGGTTTTAACCCAGATACGCAGTATTTT. It translates to CASSLGSTGFNPDTQYF. The chain combines TRBV13 with TRBJ2-3, with D maybe TRBD1 (6 bases). The CDR3 totals 17 residues. V lost 0 bases and J 4 bases, leaving 17 bases between the germline ends. Germline V gives CDR1 PRHDT, CDR2 FYEKMQ (reference sequence). Based on the CDR3 plus reference TRBV13 and TRBJ2-3, the full variable domain is AAGVIQSPRHLIKEKRETATLKCYPIPRHDTVYWYQQGPGQDPQFLISFYEKMQSDKGSIPDRFSAQQFSDYHSELNMSSLELGDSALYFCASSLGSTGFNPDTQYFGPGTRLTVL.

The chain recombines TRBV7-9 with TRBJ1-2; TRBD1 is a possible D gene (6 bases). The CDR3 covers 16 residues. Germline V gene lookup returns CDR1 SEHNR and CDR2 FQNEAQ (reference sequence). Trimming took off 5 bases at V and 1 base at J, with 17 bases between the two ends. CDR3 in amino acids: CASSRRQGSDNYGYTF. CDR3 DNA sequence: TGTGCCAGCAGCCGGCGGCAGGGGTCCGATAACTATGGCTACACCTTC.

The chain recombines TRBV5-1 with TRBJ1-1, with D perhaps TRBD1 (5 bases). V gave up 0 bases and J gave up 0 bases, with 15 bases separating them. CDR3 length: 17 residues. Germline CDR1 SGHRS, CDR2 YFSETQ. The CDR3 region is CASSLVRNMGLNTEAFF. CDR3 in DNA: TGCGCCAGCAGCTTGGTTAGGAATATGGGGCTGAACACTGAAGCTTTCTTT.

This clone was observed once. The chain has TRBV5-1 and TRBJ2-5; D is undetermined. V was clipped by 3 bases and J by 4 bases, with 7 bases between them. Germline CDR1 reads SGHRS; CDR2 reads YFSETQ. This CDR3 is built from 12 residues. The CDR3 sequence: CASSYPTETQYF. The DNA of the CDR3 is TGCGCCAGCAGCTACCCTACAGAGACCCAGTACTTC.

The gene calls are TRBV5-1 and TRBJ2-7; perhaps TRBD2 as D (5 bases). Germline values: CDR1 SGHRS, CDR2 YFSETQ. The CDR3 spans 15 residues. V was clipped by 5 bases and J by 1 base, with 16 bases between them. CDR3 sequence reads: CASSQTPGKSYEQYF. The DNA of the CDR3 is TGCGCCAGCAGTCAGACTCCCGGGAAATCCTACGAGCAGTACTTC.

The chain uses TRBV15 and TRBJ1-2; TRBD1 might be the D (5 bases). The CDR3 totals 11 residues. The germline V and J ends were trimmed by 6 bases and 8 bases, with 10 bases remaining between them. CDR1 is LNHNV and CDR2 is YYDKDF in the germline V gene (reference sequence). The CDR3 DNA reads TGTGCCACCAGTTCAGGGAACGGCTACACCTTC. It specifies CATSSGNGYTF.

This clone has only one observation. The chain has TRBV7-9 and TRBJ2-2, with 7 bases fitting TRBD1. The V segment lost 0 bases and the J segment 2 bases; nucleotides outside the gene matches: 6. The CDR3 totals 17 residues. CDR1 SEHNR and CDR2 FQNEAQ come from the germline V gene (reference sequence). The CDR3 loop reads CASSLARGGANTGELFF. The CDR3, as DNA: TGTGCCAGCAGCTTAGCAAGAGGGGGCGCAAACACCGGGGAGCTGTTTTTT.

This sequence joins TRBV6-2 or TRBV6-3 and TRBJ2-1, with 11 bases matching TRBD2. The CDR3 sequence is 18 residues long. Germline CDR1 MNHEY, CDR2 SVGEGT. The ends lost 2 bases at V and 4 bases at J; junction bases unmatched: 10. This CDR3 is CASSYLTSGDRSYNEQFF. In DNA, the CDR3 is TGTGCCAGCAGTTACCTGACTAGCGGGGACCGGTCTTACAATGAGCAGTTCTTC.

This chain uses TRBV9 with TRBJ1-6; the match to TRBD1 covers 8 bases. J gave up 6 bases and V 4 bases, and 6 bases lay outside the gene matches. Germline-derived CDR1 and CDR2 are SGDLS and YYNGEE. The length of the CDR3 is 15 residues. Written as DNA, the CDR3 is TGTGCCAGCAGCCGGGGACAGGTTTTTAATTCACCCCTCCACTTT. This sequence encodes CASSRGQVFNSPLHF.